This TCR beta chain came from a study of cytomegalovirus exposure and HLA in healthy donors. Turning to this clone: Its antigen is not known.

The PCR used 60 Vbeta and 13 Jbeta primers. Sequencing used immunoSEQ multiplex PCR; TCRdb keeps in-frame clones, though not all of them. The repertoire holds about 130,000 clones, about 79% seen once, with under 2% in the top ten. With V trimmed by 0 bases and J by 4 bases, 4 bases remained unmatched. CDR3 length: 16 amino acids. Germline V gene data show CDR1 as SGHRS and CDR2 as YFSETQ. Study-wide points: Follow-up analysis found HLA locus-dependent TCR association rates, highest for DRB1 and lowest for HLA-C. Generally TCR sequences proved uncommon, though certain public TCRs appeared in numerous donors. 87-base-pair reads could not separate some V segments, including TRBV6-2 and TRBV6-3.

The TCR sequence derives from a female donor in good health and CMV-seropositive. The rearrangement links TRBV5-1 to TRBJ2-3, with 11 bases identical to TRBD2. Sequenced input: PBMCs. CDR3 bases: TGCGCCAGCAGCTTGGCAGCTAGCGGGGGGCCAGATACGCAGTATTTT. Translating it yields CASSLAASGGPDTQYF.